These T cell receptor beta chains were read from a single sample in a study of cytomegalovirus exposure and HLA in healthy donors. Libraries were prepared by immunoSEQ multiplex PCR; TCRdb keeps only in-frame clonotypes and omits some of them. The profile covers fewer than 140,000 clones, with 75% to 85% appearing a single time and under 2% taken by the ten largest. Sample: PBMCs. These TCRs come from a man in his fifties or sixties in good health and CMV-seronegative. Both conserved end residues are part of each CDR3. D genes are given only for firm matches. Only some rows state a clone size, as once, few, many or a class for expanded clones.

d_call	clone_size	v_call	j_call	cdr3_nt	cdr3_aa
-	-	TRBV7-9	TRBJ2-7	TGTGCCAGCAGCCCGGACAGTTTTTCCTACGAGCAGTACTTC	CASSPDSFSYEQYF
-	-	TRBV10-1	TRBJ1-1	TGCGCCAGCAGTGAGACAGCGGCGAACACTGAAGCTTTCTTT	CASSETAANTEAFF
-	-	TRBV5-1	TRBJ2-3	TGCGCCAGTACCAACAGTTTCGCAGATACGCAGTATTTT	CASTNSFADTQYF
-	-	TRBV9	TRBJ1-3	TGTGCCAGCAGCGTCTCGACAGGCTCTGGAAACACCATATATTTT	CASSVSTGSGNTIYF
-	-	TRBV7-8	TRBJ1-4	TGTGCCAGCAGCTTATGGTCAAGTAGTGAAAAACTGTTTTTT	CASSLWSSSEKLFF
TRBD2	-	TRBV5-1	TRBJ2-2	TGCGCCAGCAGCTACCTCGGGGGGGGAGGCACCGGGGAGCTGTTTTTT	CASSYLGGGGTGELFF
-	-	TRBV10-3	TRBJ2-7	TGTGCCATCAAGGCAGGGAAAGGGTACGAGCAGTACTTC	CAIKAGKGYEQYF
-	-	TRBV11-3	TRBJ1-1	TGTGCCAGCAGCCCACAGACAGGTCTCATGACTGAAGCTTTCTTT	CASSPQTGLMTEAFF
-	-	TRBV7-8	TRBJ2-1	TGTGCCAGCAGCTTAGGAGACAATGAGCAGTTCTTC	CASSLGDNEQFF
-	-	TRBV11-2	TRBJ1-1	TGTGCCAGCAGCCGTGACCCCCGATCAGGCACTGAAGCTTTCTTT	CASSRDPRSGTEAFF
-	-	TRBV7-9	TRBJ1-1	TGTGCCAGCAGCGAACGTCGGGATACTGAAGCTTTCTTT	CASSERRDTEAFF
-	few	TRBV19	TRBJ1-5	TGTGCCAGTAGTTCGACAGGTGGTAGGCAGCCCCAGCATTTT	CASSSTGGRQPQHF
-	-	TRBV5-1	TRBJ1-1	TGCGCCAGCAGCTTGGGGGGAGGGATCACTGAAGCTTTCTTT	CASSLGGGITEAFF
-	-	TRBV5-1	TRBJ2-5	TGCGCCAGCAGCTTTGACAAGGTCGGGAACCAAGAGACCCAGTACTTC	CASSFDKVGNQETQYF
TRBD1	once	TRBV6-1	TRBJ1-1	TGTGCCAGCGAAGTGGGGACAGGGAGGGGTACTGAAGCTTTCTTT	CASEVGTGRGTEAFF
-	-	TRBV27	TRBJ1-1	TGTGCCAGCAGTTTCTCCCAGGGGACTGAAGCTTTCTTT	CASSFSQGTEAFF
TRBD1	few	TRBV10-3	TRBJ2-1	TGTGCCATCAGGCGGGACAGGGCGCGTAATGAGCAGTTCTTC	CAIRRDRARNEQFF
TRBD1	-	TRBV19	TRBJ2-4	TGTGCCAGTGGAGACAGGGGCATGAACATTCAGTACTTC	CASGDRGMNIQYF
-	medium-sized	TRBV10-3	TRBJ1-1	TGTGCCATCAGCGATCCTCTGAGGGAGAACACTGAAGCTTTCTTT	CAISDPLRENTEAFF
-	-	TRBV14	TRBJ1-6	TGTGCCAGCAGCCCTCGGTTTGATAATTCACCCCTCCACTTT	CASSPRFDNSPLHF
-	-	TRBV29-1	TRBJ1-3	TGCAGCGCAGGCCGGGACACGCGCTCTGGAAACACCATATATTTT	CSAGRDTRSGNTIYF
-	-	TRBV19	TRBJ2-5	TGTGCCAGTAGTATAGGCCCCAGCGATCGATACTTC	CASSIGPSDRYF
-	few	TRBV6-5	TRBJ1-1	TGTGCCAGCAGTTACTCGATAGGGCAGGGCCGACAAGCTTTCTTT	CASSYSIGQGRQAFF
TRBD1	-	TRBV9	TRBJ2-5	TGTGCCAGCAGCCCAACAACCGGGACAGGGAAAGAGACCCAGTACTTC	CASSPTTGTGKETQYF
-	-	TRBV6-1	TRBJ2-7	TGTGCCAGCAGTGAAAGATACGAGCAGTACTTC	CASSERYEQYF
TRBD1	-	TRBV14	TRBJ1-1	TGTGCCAGCAGCCACGGGAACAGGGGGCAGAGGGTGAACACTGAAGCTTTCTTT	CASSHGNRGQRVNTEAFF
TRBD2	-	TRBV9	TRBJ2-1	TGTGCCAGCAGCGACCGTGCGGGGGGTACCAATGAGCAGTTCTTC	CASSDRAGGTNEQFF
-	few	TRBV10-3	TRBJ2-5	TGTGCCAGTGTCAAGGTGATCGGGGAGACCCAGTACTTC	CASVKVIGETQYF
-	-	TRBV29-1	TRBJ2-3	TGCAGCCTTGGGGCAGGGAATCGGGCAGATACGCAGTATTTT	CSLGAGNRADTQYF
TRBD1	-	TRBV10-3	TRBJ1-3	TGTGCCATCAGTGAAGACAGGGCGGGAAACACCATATATTTT	CAISEDRAGNTIYF
-	-	TRBV5-5	TRBJ2-7	TGTGCCAGCAGCTTCCAGTACGAGCAGTACTTC	CASSFQYEQYF
-	-	TRBV11-2	TRBJ1-1	TGTGCCAGCAGCAGGAGTAAGGACACTGAAGCTTTCTTT	CASSRSKDTEAFF
-	-	TRBV5-6	TRBJ2-3	TGTGCCAGCAGCTTGGACGAGCCAGATACGCAGTATTTT	CASSLDEPDTQYF
-	few	TRBV6-4	TRBJ2-3	TGTGCCAGCAGTGACGTCAGGGGAAATACGCAGTATTTT	CASSDVRGNTQYF
-	-	TRBV4-1	TRBJ2-1	TGCGCCAGCAGCCAAGATGCCAGGTTCCTCAATGAGCAGTTCTTC	CASSQDARFLNEQFF
-	-	TRBV28	TRBJ2-1	TGTGCCAGCACTAAAGACTCGAGCTCCTACAATGAGCAGTTCTTC	CASTKDSSSYNEQFF
-	-	TRBV19	TRBJ1-4	TGTGCCAGTACCCTTTATTTAGGGGAACGGCGAGAAAAACTGTTTTTT	CASTLYLGERREKLFF
-	-	TRBV6-4	TRBJ1-5	TGTGCCAGCAGCTATTTTCCCAATCAGCCCCAGCATTTT	CASSYFPNQPQHF
TRBD1	-	TRBV19	TRBJ1-2	TGTGCCAGTAGTCTCGGGTCACAGGGGGCGGAAGGCTACACCTTC	CASSLGSQGAEGYTF
-	-	TRBV6-1	TRBJ2-7	TGTGCCAGCGTGATTAGGGGCGGCTCCTACGAGCAGTACTTC	CASVIRGGSYEQYF
TRBD1	once	TRBV4-1	TRBJ1-4	TGCGCCAGCAGCCTCTTGGGGACAGGGGAAGAAAAACTGTTTTTT	CASSLLGTGEEKLFF
TRBD1	once	TRBV9	TRBJ1-6	TGTGCCAGCAGCGTCCGAGACAGGGGTGATTCACCCCTCCACTTT	CASSVRDRGDSPLHF
-	-	TRBV2	TRBJ2-3	TGTGCCAGCAGTGCGTTGGGAGGCCCTAGCACAGATACGCAGTATTTT	CASSALGGPSTDTQYF
TRBD1	once	TRBV19	TRBJ1-5	TGTGCCAGTAGTATCCCTTGGACAGGGGATCAGCCCCAGCATTTT	CASSIPWTGDQPQHF
-	-	TRBV28	TRBJ1-2	TGTGCCGGCAGTTTATCAGGGAATGGCTACACCTTC	CAGSLSGNGYTF
TRBD1	-	TRBV7-2	TRBJ2-7	TGTGCCAGCAGCCGGGACAGGGCTTACGAGCAGTACTTC	CASSRDRAYEQYF
-	-	TRBV10-1	TRBJ1-5	TGCGCCAGCAGTGAGAACACCAATCAGCCCCAGCATTTT	CASSENTNQPQHF
-	-	TRBV2	TRBJ1-2	TGTGCCAGCGTAAGTTCCACCTACCAGGGCTATGGCTACACCTTC	CASVSSTYQGYGYTF
TRBD1	-	TRBV4-3	TRBJ2-7	TGCGCCAGCAGCCACCGACAGGGGTCCACCTACGAGCAGTACTTC	CASSHRQGSTYEQYF
-	-	TRBV5-1	TRBJ1-4	TGCGCCAGCAGCGCCGACAGAAGTGAAAAACTGTTTTTT	CASSADRSEKLFF
TRBD2	-	TRBV29-1	TRBJ2-1	TGCAGCGAACGGGACTACGATGAGCAGTTCTTC	CSERDYDEQFF
-	few	TRBV10-3	TRBJ1-1	TGTGCCATCCGCGCGAACACTGAAGCTTTCTTT	CAIRANTEAFF
-	-	TRBV7-3	TRBJ2-3	TGTGCCAGCAGCTTAGGCTTGTTGACAGATACGCAGTATTTT	CASSLGLLTDTQYF
TRBD2	-	TRBV5-1	TRBJ2-5	TGCGCCAGCAGCTTGGCCCCTAGCGGGGACCACCAAGAGACCCAGTACTTC	CASSLAPSGDHQETQYF
-	few	TRBV10-2	TRBJ2-1	TGCGCCAGCAGTCAGACACCTTACAATGAGCAGTTCTTC	CASSQTPYNEQFF